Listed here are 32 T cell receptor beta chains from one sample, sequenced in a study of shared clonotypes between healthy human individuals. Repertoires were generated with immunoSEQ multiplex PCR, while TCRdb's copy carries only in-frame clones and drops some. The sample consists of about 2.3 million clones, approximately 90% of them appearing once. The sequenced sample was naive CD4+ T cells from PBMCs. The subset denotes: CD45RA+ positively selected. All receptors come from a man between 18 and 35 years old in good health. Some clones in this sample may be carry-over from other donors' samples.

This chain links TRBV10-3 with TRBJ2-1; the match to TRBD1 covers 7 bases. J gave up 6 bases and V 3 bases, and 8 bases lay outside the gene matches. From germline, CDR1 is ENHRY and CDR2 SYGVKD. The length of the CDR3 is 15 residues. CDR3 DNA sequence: TGTGCCATCAGTGATCAGGACAGGATAGGCAATGAGCAGTTCTTC. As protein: CAISDQDRIGNEQFF.

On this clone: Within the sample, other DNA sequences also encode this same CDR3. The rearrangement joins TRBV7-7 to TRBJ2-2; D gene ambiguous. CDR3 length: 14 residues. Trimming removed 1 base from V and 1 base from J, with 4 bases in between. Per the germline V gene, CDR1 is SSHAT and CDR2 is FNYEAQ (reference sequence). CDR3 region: CASSLGRNTGELFF. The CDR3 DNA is TGTGCCAGCAGCTTAGGGCGGAACACCGGGGAGCTGTTTTTT.

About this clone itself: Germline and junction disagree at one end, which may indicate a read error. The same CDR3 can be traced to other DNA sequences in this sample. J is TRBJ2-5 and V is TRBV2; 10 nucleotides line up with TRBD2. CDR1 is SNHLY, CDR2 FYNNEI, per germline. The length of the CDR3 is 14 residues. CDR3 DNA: TGTGCCAGCAGCGAAGCGGGGGGGCGGGAGACCCAGTACTTC. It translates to CASSEAGGRETQYF.

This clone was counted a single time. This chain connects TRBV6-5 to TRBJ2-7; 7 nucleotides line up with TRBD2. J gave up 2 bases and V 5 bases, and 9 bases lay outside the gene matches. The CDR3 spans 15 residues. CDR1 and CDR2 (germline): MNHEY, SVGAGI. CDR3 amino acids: CASSRLAGLAYEQYF. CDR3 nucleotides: TGTGCCAGCAGTCGACTCGCCGGACTAGCCTACGAGCAGTACTTC.

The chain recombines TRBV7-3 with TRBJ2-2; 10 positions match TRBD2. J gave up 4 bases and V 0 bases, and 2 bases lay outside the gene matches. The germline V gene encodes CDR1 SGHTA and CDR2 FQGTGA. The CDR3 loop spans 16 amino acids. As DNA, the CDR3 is TGTGCCAGCAGCTTAACGGTAGCGGGAGGCACCGGGGAGCTGTTTTTT. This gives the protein CASSLTVAGGTGELFF.

The CDR3 loop reads CASSVASGPGTQYF. The CDR3 DNA follows: TGTGCCAGCAGCGTGGCGAGCGGCCCGGGGACCCAGTACTTC. The chain joins TRBV9 to TRBJ2-5; tentatively, D is TRBD2 (5 bases). CDR3 length: 14 residues. In germline, CDR1 is SGDLS, CDR2 YYNGEE. V was clipped by 2 bases and J by 7 bases, with 15 bases between them.

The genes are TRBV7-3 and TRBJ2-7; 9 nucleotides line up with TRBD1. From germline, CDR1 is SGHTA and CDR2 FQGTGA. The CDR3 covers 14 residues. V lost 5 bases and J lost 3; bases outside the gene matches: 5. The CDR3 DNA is TGTGCCAGCAGCCCCAGGGACAGGGTCTACGAGCAGTACTTC. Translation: CASSPRDRVYEQYF.

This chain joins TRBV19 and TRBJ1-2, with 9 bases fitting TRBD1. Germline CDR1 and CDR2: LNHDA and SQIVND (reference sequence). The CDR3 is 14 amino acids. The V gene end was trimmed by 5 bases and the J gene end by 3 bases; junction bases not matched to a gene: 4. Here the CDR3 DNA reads TGTGCCAGTAGTGTCCGGGACAGGGACTATGGCTACACCTTC. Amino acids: CASSVRDRDYGYTF.

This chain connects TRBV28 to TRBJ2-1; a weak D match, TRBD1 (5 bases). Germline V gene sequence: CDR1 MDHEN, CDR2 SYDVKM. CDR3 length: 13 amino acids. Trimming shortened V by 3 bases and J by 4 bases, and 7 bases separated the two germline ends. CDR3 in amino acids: CASSLGQYNEQFF. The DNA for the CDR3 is TGTGCCAGCAGTTTGGGGCAGTACAATGAGCAGTTCTTC.

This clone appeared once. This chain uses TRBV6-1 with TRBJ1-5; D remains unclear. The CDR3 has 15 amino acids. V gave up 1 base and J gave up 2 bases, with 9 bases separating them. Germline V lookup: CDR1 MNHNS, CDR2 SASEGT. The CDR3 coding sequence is TGTGCCAGCAGTGAAGTCAGGATCGGCAATCAGCCCCAGCATTTT. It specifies CASSEVRIGNQPQHF.

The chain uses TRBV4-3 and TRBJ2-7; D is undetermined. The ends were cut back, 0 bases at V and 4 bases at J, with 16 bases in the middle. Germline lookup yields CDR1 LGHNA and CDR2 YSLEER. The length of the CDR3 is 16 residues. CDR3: CASSQDVRKSVYEQYF. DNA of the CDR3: TGCGCCAGCAGCCAAGATGTGAGGAAAAGCGTTTACGAGCAGTACTTC.

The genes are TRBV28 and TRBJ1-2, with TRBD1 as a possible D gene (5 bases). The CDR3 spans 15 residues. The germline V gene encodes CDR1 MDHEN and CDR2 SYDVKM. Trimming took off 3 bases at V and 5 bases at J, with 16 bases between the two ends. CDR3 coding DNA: TGTGCCAGCAGTTTGGGAGGGGTTAATGAATATGGCTACACCTTC. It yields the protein CASSLGGVNEYGYTF.

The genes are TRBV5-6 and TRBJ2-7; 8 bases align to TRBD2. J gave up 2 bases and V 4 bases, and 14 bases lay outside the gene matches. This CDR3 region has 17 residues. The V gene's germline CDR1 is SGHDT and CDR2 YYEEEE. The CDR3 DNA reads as TGTGCCAGCAGCGTACTTCCGGGACTAGGGGACCCCTACGAGCAGTACTTC. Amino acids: CASSVLPGLGDPYEQYF.

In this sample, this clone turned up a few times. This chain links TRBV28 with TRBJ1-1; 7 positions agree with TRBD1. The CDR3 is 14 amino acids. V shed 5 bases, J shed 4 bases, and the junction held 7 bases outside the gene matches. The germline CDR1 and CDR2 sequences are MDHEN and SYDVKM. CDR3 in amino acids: CASSTGQWTTEAFF. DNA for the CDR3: TGTGCCAGCAGTACGGGACAGTGGACCACTGAAGCTTTCTTT.

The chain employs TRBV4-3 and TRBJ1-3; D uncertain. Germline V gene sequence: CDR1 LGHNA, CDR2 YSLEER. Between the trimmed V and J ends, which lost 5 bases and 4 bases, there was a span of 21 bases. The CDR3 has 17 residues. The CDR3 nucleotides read TGCGCCAGCAGCTCAGGATCTTTACTAAGCTCAGGAAACACCATATATTTT. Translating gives CASSSGSLLSSGNTIYF.

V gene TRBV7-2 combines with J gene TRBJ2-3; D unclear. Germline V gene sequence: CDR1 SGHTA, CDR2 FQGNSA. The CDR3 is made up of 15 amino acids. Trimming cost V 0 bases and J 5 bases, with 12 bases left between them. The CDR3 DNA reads TGTGCCAGCAGCTTAGCGCAGGCCTATATAGATACGCAGTATTTT. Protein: CASSLAQAYIDTQYF.

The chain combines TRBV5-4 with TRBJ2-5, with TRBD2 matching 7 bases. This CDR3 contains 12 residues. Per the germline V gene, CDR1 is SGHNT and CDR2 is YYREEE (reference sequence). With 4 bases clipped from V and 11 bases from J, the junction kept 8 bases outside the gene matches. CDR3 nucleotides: TGTGCCAGCAGCGGAGGACTAGATCAGCAGTACTTC. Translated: CASSGGLDQQYF.

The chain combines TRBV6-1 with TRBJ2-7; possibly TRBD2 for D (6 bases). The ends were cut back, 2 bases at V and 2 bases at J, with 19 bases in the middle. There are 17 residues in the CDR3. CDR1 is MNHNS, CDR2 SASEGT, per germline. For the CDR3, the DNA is TGTGCCAGCAGTGAAAGGGCGGGGTCCACCCACCCCTACGAGCAGTACTTC. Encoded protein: CASSERAGSTHPYEQYF.

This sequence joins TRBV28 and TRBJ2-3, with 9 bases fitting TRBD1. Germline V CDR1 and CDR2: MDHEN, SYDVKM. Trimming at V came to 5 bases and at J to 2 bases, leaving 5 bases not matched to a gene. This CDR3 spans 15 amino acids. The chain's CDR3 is CASSRRDRDTDTQYF. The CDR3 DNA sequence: TGTGCCAGCAGTAGACGGGACAGGGACACAGATACGCAGTATTTT.

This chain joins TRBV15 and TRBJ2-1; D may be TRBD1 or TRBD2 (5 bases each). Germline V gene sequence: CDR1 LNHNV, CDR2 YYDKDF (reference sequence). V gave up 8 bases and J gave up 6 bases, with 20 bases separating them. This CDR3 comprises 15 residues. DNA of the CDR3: TGTGCCACCTCTACTGCACTAGTGGGGCCCAATGAGCAGTTCTTC. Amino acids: CATSTALVGPNEQFF.

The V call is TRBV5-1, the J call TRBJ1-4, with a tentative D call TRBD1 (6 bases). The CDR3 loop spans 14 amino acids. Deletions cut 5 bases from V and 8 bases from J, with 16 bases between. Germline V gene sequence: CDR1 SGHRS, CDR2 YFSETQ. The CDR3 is CASRGGGFREKLFF. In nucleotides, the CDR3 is TGCGCCAGCAGGGGAGGGGGGTTTCGGGAAAAACTGTTTTTT.

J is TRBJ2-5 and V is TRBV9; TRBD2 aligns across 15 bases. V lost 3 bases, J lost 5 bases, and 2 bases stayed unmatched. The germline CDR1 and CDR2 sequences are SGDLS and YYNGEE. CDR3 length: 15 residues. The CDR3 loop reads CASSGGTSGRETQYF. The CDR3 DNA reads TGTGCCAGCAGCGGGGGGACTAGCGGGAGGGAGACCCAGTACTTC.

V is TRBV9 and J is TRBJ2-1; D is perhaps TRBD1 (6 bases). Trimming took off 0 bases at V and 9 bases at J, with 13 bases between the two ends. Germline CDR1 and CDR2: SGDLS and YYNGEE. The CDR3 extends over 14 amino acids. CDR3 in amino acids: CASSVGRGVGEQFF. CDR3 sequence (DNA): TGTGCCAGCAGCGTAGGCAGGGGTGTCGGTGAGCAGTTCTTC.

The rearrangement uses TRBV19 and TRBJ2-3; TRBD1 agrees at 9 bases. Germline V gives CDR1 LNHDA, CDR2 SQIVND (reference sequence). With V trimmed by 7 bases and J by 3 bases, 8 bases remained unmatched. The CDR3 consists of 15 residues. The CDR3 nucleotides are TGTGCCAGTAAGGTTCCCGGGACAGGGACAGATACGCAGTATTTT. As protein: CASKVPGTGTDTQYF.

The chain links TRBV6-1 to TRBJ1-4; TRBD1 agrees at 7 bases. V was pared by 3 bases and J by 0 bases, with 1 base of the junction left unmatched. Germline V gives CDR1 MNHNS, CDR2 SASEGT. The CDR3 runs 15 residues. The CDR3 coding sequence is TGTGCCAGCAGTGATCAGGGGGCAACTAATGAAAAACTGTTTTTT. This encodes CASSDQGATNEKLFF.

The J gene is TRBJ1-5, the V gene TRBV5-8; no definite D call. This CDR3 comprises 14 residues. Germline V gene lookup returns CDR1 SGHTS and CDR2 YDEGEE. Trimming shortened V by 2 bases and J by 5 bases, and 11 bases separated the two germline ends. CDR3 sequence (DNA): TGTGCCAGCAGCTTCGGACGGCGGGATCAGCCCCAGCATTTT. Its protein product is CASSFGRRDQPQHF. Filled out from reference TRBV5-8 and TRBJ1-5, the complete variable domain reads EAGVTQSPTHLIKTRGQQATLRCSPISGHTSVYWYQQALGLGLQFLLWYDEGEERNRGNFPPRFSGRQFPNYSSELNVNALELEDSALYLCASSFGRRDQPQHFGDGTRLSIL.

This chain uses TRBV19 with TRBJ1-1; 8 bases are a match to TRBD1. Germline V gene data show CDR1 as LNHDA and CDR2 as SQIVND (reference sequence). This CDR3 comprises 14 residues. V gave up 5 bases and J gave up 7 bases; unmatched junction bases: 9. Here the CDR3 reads CASSFLTGVREAFF. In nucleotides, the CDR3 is TGTGCCAGTAGTTTTTTGACAGGGGTCCGTGAAGCTTTCTTT.

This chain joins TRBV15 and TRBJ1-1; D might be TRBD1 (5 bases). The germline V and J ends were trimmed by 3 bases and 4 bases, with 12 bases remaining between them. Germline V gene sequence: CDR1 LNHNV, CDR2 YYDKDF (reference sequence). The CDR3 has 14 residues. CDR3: CATSREDTFTEAFF. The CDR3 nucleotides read TGTGCCACCAGCAGGGAGGACACCTTCACTGAAGCTTTCTTT.

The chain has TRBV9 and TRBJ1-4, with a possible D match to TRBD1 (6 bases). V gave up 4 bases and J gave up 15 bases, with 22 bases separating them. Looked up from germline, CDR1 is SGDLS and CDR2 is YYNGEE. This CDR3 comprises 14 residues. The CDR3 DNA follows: TGTGCCAGCAGCTTCAGCCCGGCAGGACAGAGGGTGTTTTTT. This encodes CASSFSPAGQRVFF.

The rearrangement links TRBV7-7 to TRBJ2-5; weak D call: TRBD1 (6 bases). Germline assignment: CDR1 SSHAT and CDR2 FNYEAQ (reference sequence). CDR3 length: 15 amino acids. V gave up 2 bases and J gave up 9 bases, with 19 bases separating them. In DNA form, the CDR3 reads TGTGCCAGCAGCTTACAACAGGGTGGCGTGGGGTCCCAGTACTTC. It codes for CASSLQQGGVGSQYF.

CDR3 in amino acids: CASSRAPGQGAYEQYF. The CDR3 coding sequence is TGTGCCAGCAGCCGAGCGCCGGGACAGGGAGCCTACGAGCAGTACTTC. The rearrangement links TRBV5-6 to TRBJ2-7; 9 bases are shared with TRBD1. The ends lost 4 bases at V and 2 bases at J; junction bases unmatched: 10. From germline, CDR1 is SGHDT and CDR2 YYEEEE. The CDR3 covers 16 residues.

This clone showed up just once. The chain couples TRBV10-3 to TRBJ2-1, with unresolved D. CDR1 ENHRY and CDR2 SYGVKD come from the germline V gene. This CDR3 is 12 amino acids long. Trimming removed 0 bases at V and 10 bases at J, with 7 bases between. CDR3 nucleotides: TGTGCCATCAGTGAGTCTACCTACGAGCAGTTCTTC. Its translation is CAISESTYEQFF.